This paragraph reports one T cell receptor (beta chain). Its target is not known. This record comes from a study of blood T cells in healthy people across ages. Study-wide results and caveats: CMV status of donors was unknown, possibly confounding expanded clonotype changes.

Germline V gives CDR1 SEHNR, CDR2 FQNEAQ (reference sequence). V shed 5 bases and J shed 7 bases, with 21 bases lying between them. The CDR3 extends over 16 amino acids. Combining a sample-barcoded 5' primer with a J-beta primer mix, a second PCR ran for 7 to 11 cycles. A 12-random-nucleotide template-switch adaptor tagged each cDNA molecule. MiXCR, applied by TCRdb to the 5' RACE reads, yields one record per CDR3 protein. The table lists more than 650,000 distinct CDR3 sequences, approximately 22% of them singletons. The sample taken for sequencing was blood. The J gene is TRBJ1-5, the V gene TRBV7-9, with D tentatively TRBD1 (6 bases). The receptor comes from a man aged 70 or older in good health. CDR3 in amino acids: CASSGTRGHQGQPQHF. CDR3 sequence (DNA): TGTGCCAGCAGCGGGACAAGAGGACACCAAGGCCAGCCCCAGCATTTT.